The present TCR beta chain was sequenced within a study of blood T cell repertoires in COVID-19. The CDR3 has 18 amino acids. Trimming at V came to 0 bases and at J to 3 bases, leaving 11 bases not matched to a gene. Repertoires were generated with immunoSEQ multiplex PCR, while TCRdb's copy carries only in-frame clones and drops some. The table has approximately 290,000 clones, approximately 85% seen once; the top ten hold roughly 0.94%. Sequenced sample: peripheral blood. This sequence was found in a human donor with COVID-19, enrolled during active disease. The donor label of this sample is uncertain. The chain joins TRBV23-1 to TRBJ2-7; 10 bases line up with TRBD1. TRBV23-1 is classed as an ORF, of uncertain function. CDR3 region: CASSQSASDRGKHYEQYF. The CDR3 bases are TGCGCCAGCAGTCAATCCGCTTCGGACAGGGGGAAACACTACGAGCAGTACTTC.